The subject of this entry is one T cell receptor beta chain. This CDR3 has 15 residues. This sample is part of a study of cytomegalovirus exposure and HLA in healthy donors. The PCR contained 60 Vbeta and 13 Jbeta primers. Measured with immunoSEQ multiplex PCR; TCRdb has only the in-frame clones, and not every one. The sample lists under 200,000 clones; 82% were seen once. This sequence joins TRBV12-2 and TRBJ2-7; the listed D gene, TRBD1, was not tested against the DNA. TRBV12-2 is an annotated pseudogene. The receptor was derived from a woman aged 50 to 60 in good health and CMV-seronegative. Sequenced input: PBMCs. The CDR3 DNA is TGTGCAAGTCGCCCCACCAACCGCAGGCTTTTCGAGCAGTACTTC. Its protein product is CASRPTNRRLFEQYF.